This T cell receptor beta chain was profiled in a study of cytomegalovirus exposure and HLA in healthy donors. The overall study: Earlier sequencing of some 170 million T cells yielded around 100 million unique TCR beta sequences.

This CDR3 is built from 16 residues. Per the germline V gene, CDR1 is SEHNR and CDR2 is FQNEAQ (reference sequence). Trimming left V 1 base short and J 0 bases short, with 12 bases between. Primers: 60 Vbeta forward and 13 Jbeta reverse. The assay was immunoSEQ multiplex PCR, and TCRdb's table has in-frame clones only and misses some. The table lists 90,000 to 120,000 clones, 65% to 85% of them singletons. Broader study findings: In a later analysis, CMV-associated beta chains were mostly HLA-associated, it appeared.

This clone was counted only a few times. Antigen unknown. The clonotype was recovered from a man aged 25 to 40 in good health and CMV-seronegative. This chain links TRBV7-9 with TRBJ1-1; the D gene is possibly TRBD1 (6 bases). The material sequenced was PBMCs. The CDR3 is CASSLGQVVMNTEAFF. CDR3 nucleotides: TGTGCCAGCAGCTTAGGACAGGTGGTCATGAACACTGAAGCTTTCTTT.